A selection of T cell receptor beta chains follows, all from one sample in a study of blood T cell repertoires in COVID-19. Here immunoSEQ multiplex PCR was the method, and the copy in TCRdb shows in-frame clones only, minus some. The profile shows about 13,000 clones, 80% to 90% of them singletons. The sequenced sample consisted of peripheral blood. These TCRs come from an elderly man with acute or convalescent COVID-19. Each CDR3 is given without its conserved first and last residue.

>TRBV5-6|TRBJ1-2
ASSPGRWDRGFGYT
>TRBV6-1|TRBJ2-7
ASSDTRQSVRYEQY
>TRBV6-1|TRBJ1-2
ASSERDRSADGYT
>TRBV20-1|TRBJ2-5
SASNRGETQY
>TRBV13|TRBJ2-5
ASSPRLAGDETQY
>TRBV27|TRBJ2-3
ASTQRELSDTQY
>TRBV5-5|TRBJ2-7
ASSMGHVGLDEQY
>TRBV18|TRBJ1-5
ASSPLGQGVGQPQH
>TRBV20-1|TRBJ2-7
SASGPGEQY
>TRBV3-1/TRBV3-2|TRBJ1-3
ASSRTGVSGNTIY
>TRBV5-3|TRBJ1-5
ARSLFGQDGNQPQH
>TRBV3-1/TRBV3-2|TRBJ1-2
ASSLRDYGYT
>TRBV5-1|TRBJ2-3
ASSNSGEGSTDTQY
>TRBV18|TRBJ1-5
ASSPFPGHSSNQPQH
>TRBV3-1/TRBV3-2|TRBJ1-4
ASSLQGGELF
>TRBV6-1|TRBJ2-5
ASSEDPGRETQY
>TRBV19|TRBJ2-6
ASIRQASGANVLT
>TRBV7-9|TRBJ2-6
ASTKARGTGANVLT
>TRBV11-3|TRBJ2-3
ASRYTDTQY
>TRBV5-1|TRBJ1-1
ASSLWQGQNTEAF
>TRBV4-2|TRBJ2-1
ASSQGRGVYNEQF
>TRBV2|TRBJ2-3
AIEGGGTQY
>TRBV5-1|TRBJ2-1
ASSSVAGGAEDEQF
>TRBV30|TRBJ1-6
AWAIWGTGTSPLH
>TRBV5-1|TRBJ1-1
ASSLVGEGNTEAF
>TRBV5-1|TRBJ2-1
ASSPLAGVWNEQF
>TRBV18|TRBJ2-5
ASAGQGLETQY
>TRBV5-5|TRBJ2-6
ASSFNNAGAGGANVLT
>TRBV6-4|TRBJ2-1
ASSDGTGESNEQF
>TRBV7-9|TRBJ2-1
ASSPRGSGTEQF
>TRBV21-1|TRBJ2-1
ASSLPRRFYNEQF
>TRBV9|TRBJ1-4
ASSVLGQPSTNEKLF
>TRBV28|TRBJ1-2
ASRAGVGQGDYGYT
>TRBV5-6|TRBJ2-7
ASSPTGYEQY
>TRBV9|TRBJ1-1
ASSVQGSGLAF
>TRBV11-2|TRBJ2-3
ASSFRDISQDTQY
>TRBV25-1|TRBJ2-3
ASSEGRGGDTQY
>TRBV7-3|TRBJ2-7
ASSPSVAYEQY
>TRBV6-1|TRBJ2-1
ASSGVGLAGTYNEQF
>TRBV13|TRBJ2-7
ASSYNRGLYEQY
>TRBV7-3|TRBJ2-3
ASSLTPTSTDTQY
>TRBV2|TRBJ1-2
ASSESGGDHGYT
>TRBV29-1|TRBJ2-1
SVDMGTGPWDEQF
>TRBV3-1/TRBV3-2|TRBJ2-3
ASSPRGGTRGSATQY
>TRBV4-1|TRBJ2-2
ASSQGGSAGNTGELF
>TRBV5-6|TRBJ2-2
ASSLLSQGRNTGELF
>TRBV5-1|TRBJ1-2
ASSSLSTGDGYT
>TRBV13|TRBJ1-5
ASSRTGSNQPQH
>TRBV11-3|TRBJ2-7
ASSPNRDRVPYEQY
>TRBV18|TRBJ1-1
ASSPQTGVATEAF
>TRBV19|TRBJ1-5
ASSWLSYSNQPQH
>TRBV19|TRBJ1-2
ASTKDRANYGYT
>TRBV19|TRBJ2-2
ASRPQGGGTGELF
>TRBV30|TRBJ2-7
AWSSGQNYEQY
>TRBV7-7|TRBJ1-6
ASSLATWGRRGSPLH
>TRBV10-1|TRBJ1-5
ANGDRENQPQH
>TRBV7-9|TRBJ1-4
ATGDIDEKLF
>TRBV14|TRBJ1-3
ASSIRTGGADTIY
>TRBV6-5|TRBJ1-1
ASSYGQLNTEAF
>TRBV12-5|TRBJ2-1
ASVGRAGGLYNEQF